Below are 14 T cell receptor beta chains sequenced from a single sample in a study of CD8+ T cells in alopecia areata. Treatment defined: oral pan-JAK inhibitor, 5-10 mg twice daily. cDNA prepared by RNA extraction and subsequent reverse transcription served as the template for sequencing. Assay used: immunoSEQ multiplex PCR; TCRdb lists only in-frame clones, some missing. The sample contains roughly 40,000 clones, 80% to 95% of which appear only once. The sample here was CD8+ T cells sorted from blood, taken at week 24, from a patient treated with tofacitinib. Receptors were obtained from a human donor with alopecia areata.

The CDR3 sequence: CASSIQGLGNQPQHF. Written as DNA, the CDR3 is TGTGCCAGCAGTATACAGGGTTTAGGCAATCAGCCCCAGCATTTT. The genes are TRBV28 and TRBJ1-5, with D tentatively TRBD1 (6 bases). CDR3 length: 15 residues. The germline V and J ends were trimmed by 5 bases and 2 bases, with 13 bases remaining between them. From germline, CDR1 is MDHEN and CDR2 SYDVKM.

This rearrangement joins TRBV30 to TRBJ1-2; D gene unclear. The CDR3 is 11 amino acids. The V gene lost 3 bases and the J gene lost 5 bases, with 7 bases spanning the gap. Germline CDR1 is GTSNPN and CDR2 is SVGIG (reference sequence). CDR3 sequence: CAWRQTYGYTF. The CDR3 region has the DNA TGTGCCTGGAGACAGACATATGGCTACACCTTC.

The chain recombines TRBV7-8 with TRBJ2-7; 7 nucleotides match TRBD1. V lost 1 base, J lost 4 bases, and 4 bases stayed unmatched. The CDR3 has 14 residues. CDR1 is SGHVS and CDR2 is FQNEAQ in the germline V gene. CDR3 residues: CASSLVTRGYEQYF. The CDR3 DNA follows: TGTGCCAGCAGCTTAGTCACCAGGGGGTACGAGCAGTACTTC.

The rearrangement joins TRBV27 to TRBJ2-1; D is perhaps TRBD2 (5 bases). The CDR3 runs 13 residues. Germline V CDR1 and CDR2: MNHEY, SMNVEV (reference sequence). The V end lost 8 bases, the J end lost 5 bases, and 13 bases lay between the germline ends. CDR3 residues: CASGLGENNEQFF. The CDR3, as DNA: TGTGCCAGCGGGTTGGGAGAAAACAATGAGCAGTTCTTC.

The chain joins TRBV7-2 to TRBJ2-3; 14 bases align to TRBD2. Losses at the gene ends were 6 bases for V and 3 bases for J; bases not matched to a gene: 5. From germline, CDR1 is SGHTA and CDR2 FQGNSA. The CDR3 is made up of 16 amino acids. CDR3 bases: TGTGCCAGCAGTCCAGGACTAGCGGGGGGTACAGATACGCAGTATTTT. Translated: CASSPGLAGGTDTQYF.

This chain links TRBV11-2 with TRBJ1-6; possible D gene TRBD1, 6 bases. In germline, CDR1 is SGHAT, CDR2 FQNNGV. The CDR3 contains 16 residues. V was clipped by 2 bases and J by 4 bases, with 12 bases between them. The CDR3 region has the DNA TGTGCCAGCAGCTTAAGTCCAGGGGCTTATAATTCACCCCTCCACTTT. Translating gives CASSLSPGAYNSPLHF. The variable domain in full, completed from reference TRBV11-2 and TRBJ1-6, reads EAGVAQSPRYKIIEKRQSVAFWCNPISGHATLYWYQQILGQGPKLLIQFQNNGVVDDSQLPKDRFSAERLKGVDSTLKIQPAKLEDSAVYLCASSLSPGAYNSPLHFGNGTRLTVT.

There are a few counts of this clone. The genes are TRBV23-1 and TRBJ2-2; maybe TRBD1 (5 bases). TRBV23-1 is treated as an ORF (open reading frame) with a function not yet certain. Trimming stripped 7 bases from V and 0 bases from J, with 18 bases between. This CDR3 is built from 17 residues. CDR3 nucleotides: TGCGCCAGCACTCGACAGAAATGGTCCACGAACACCGGGGAGCTGTTTTTT. This sequence encodes CASTRQKWSTNTGELFF.

A word on this clone: This sample also contains other DNA sequences that code for the same CDR3. The rearrangement joins TRBV29-1 to TRBJ2-2; D is unclear. The CDR3 has 12 amino acids. V lost 4 bases to trimming and J lost 2 bases, with 5 bases between them. Germline V gives CDR1 SQVTM, CDR2 ANQGSEA. In DNA form, the CDR3 reads TGCAGCGTTGTCGGAAACACCGGGGAGCTGTTTTTT. Translated: CSVVGNTGELFF.

J is TRBJ2-2 and V is TRBV20-1; D gene unclear. This CDR3 spans 11 amino acids. Trimming removed 1 base from V and 6 bases from J, with 3 bases in between. The germline V gene encodes CDR1 DFQATT and CDR2 SNEGSKA (reference sequence). The CDR3, as DNA: TGCAGTGCTAGAGTTGCCGGGGAGCTGTTTTTT. The encoded protein is CSARVAGELFF.

The chain combines TRBV7-6 with TRBJ2-7; D ambiguous. The V end lost 4 bases, the J end lost 4 bases, and 20 bases lay between the germline ends. Germline V lookup: CDR1 SGHVS, CDR2 FNYEAQ. CDR3 size: 16 residues. The CDR3 loop is CASSSLVGNRRYEQYF. The CDR3 region has the DNA TGTGCCAGCAGCTCCCTAGTTGGGAATCGTAGGTACGAGCAGTACTTC.

The rearrangement links TRBV7-8 to TRBJ2-5; D gene ambiguous. Germline CDR1 and CDR2: SGHVS and FQNEAQ. The germline V and J ends were trimmed by 5 bases and 4 bases, with 20 bases remaining between them. The CDR3 loop spans 16 amino acids. For the CDR3, the DNA is TGTGCCAGCAGCGATTCGGAGAGCCTACGTCGAGAGACCCAGTACTTC. Residues: CASSDSESLRRETQYF.

The V call is TRBV4-2, the J call TRBJ2-3; 12 positions match TRBD2. The trim removed 1 base at V and 4 bases at J, leaving 3 bases unmatched. This CDR3 is 16 amino acids long. Germline CDR1 and CDR2: LGHNA and YNFKEQ. CDR3 coding DNA: TGTGCCAGCAGCCAAGCACTAGCGGGGGGTCCAGATACGCAGTATTTT. As protein: CASSQALAGGPDTQYF.

V is TRBV6-1 and J is TRBJ2-3; weak D call: TRBD1 (6 bases). Between the trimmed V and J ends, which lost 7 bases and 3 bases, there was a span of 14 bases. This CDR3 contains 14 residues. Germline-derived CDR1 and CDR2 are MNHNS and SASEGT. CDR3 residues: CASTGNRETDTQYF. The CDR3 DNA reads as TGTGCCAGCACTGGGAACAGGGAAACAGATACGCAGTATTTT.

V and J are TRBV12-5 and TRBJ2-6; no reliable D call. Trimming shortened V by 8 bases and J by 2 bases, and 7 bases separated the two germline ends. The V gene's germline CDR1 is LGHNT and CDR2 FRNRAP. The CDR3 runs to 13 residues. CDR3 coding DNA: TGTGCTAGTTCACCGGCTGGGGCCAACGTCCTGACTTTC. It is translated as CASSPAGANVLTF.